This T cell receptor (beta chain) emerged from a study of OX40 agonist ivuxolimab in advanced cancers. For the study at large: Patients' therapy was ivuxolimab, an antibody that acts as an agonist of OX40 (CD134). Mean age approximately 66 years, range about 20 to 79; around 80% male. Having had anti-PD-1, anti-PD-L1 or anti-CTLA-4 therapy before was allowed, and roughly 39% had some. Study results and caveats: Averaging showed that CD8+ T cells had more expanded clones than CD4+ did.

The method was immunoSEQ multiplex PCR; TCRdb's version includes in-frame clones alone and lacks a portion of them. The table includes 85,000 to 130,000 clones, 75% to 95% detected once. Details on this clone: The antigen is not known.

V shed 1 base, J shed 0 bases, and the junction held 7 bases outside the gene matches. The CDR3 is made up of 18 amino acids. CDR1 SEHNR and CDR2 FQNEAQ come from the germline V gene (reference sequence). Specimen: CD4+ or CD8+ T cells sorted from blood, collected in a trial of the OX40 agonist ivuxolimab. The V call is TRBV7-9, the J call TRBJ1-5; 9 bases line up with TRBD1. The TCR comes from an adult with an advanced solid tumor such as melanoma, head and neck, liver or kidney cancer. The CDR3 DNA sequence: TGTGCCAGCAGCTTAGGAGGACAGGGGCAATATAGCAATCAGCCCCAGCATTTT. Residues: CASSLGGQGQYSNQPQHF.